This TCR beta chain appears in the sequencing data of a study of blood T cells in healthy people across ages. About the study: Template switching picked up about one barcoded beta molecule for each two T cells.

Study-wide points: PBMCs went unsorted, and a conclusive naive versus antigen-experienced comparison was therefore prevented.

Primers used in a second PCR of roughly 6 to 11 cycles were a sample-barcoded 5' primer and a J-beta primer mix. TCRdb re-called the 5' RACE reads with MiXCR, one entry per CDR3 protein. Of about 1.8 million distinct CDR3 sequences in the sample, around 50% were seen once. Peripheral blood from each donor was collected in a volume of roughly 9.2 milliliters. Researchers report isolating at least 6 million PBMCs per sample. Turning to this clonotype: Its antigen is not known.

This CDR3 comprises 15 residues. Germline CDR1 SGHRS, CDR2 YFSETQ. V usage is TRBV5-1 and J usage is TRBJ2-5; 9 bases are shared with TRBD1. The J call may not be correct, given that the DNA end is closer to TRBJ2-7. The specimen was blood. The sequence came from a woman aged 40 to 50 in good health. The CDR3 protein is CASSTPGTGLDEQYF. The CDR3, as DNA: TGCGCCAGCAGCACCCCCGGGACAGGGCTTGACGAGCAGTACTTC.